These T cell receptor beta chains were read from a single sample in a study of OX40 agonist ivuxolimab in advanced cancers. The repertoire was sequenced with immunoSEQ multiplex PCR; TCRdb's copy has only in-frame clones and lacks some. The sample yields 48,000 or so clones, over 90% seen once. The sample here was CD4+ or CD8+ T cells sorted from blood, taken in a trial of the OX40 agonist ivuxolimab. The receptor set was obtained from an adult with an advanced solid tumor such as melanoma, head and neck, liver or kidney cancer. The CDR3 runs from the conserved cysteine through the conserved F or W. Fields, in order: CDR3 protein, CDR3 DNA, J gene, V gene, D gene, clone size. The D gene is left open where the match is weak. Size tells how often a clone was seen (once, few, many) or the class of an expanded clone, and some rows leave it out.

CDR3aa: CSVSLRHVDRFYEQYF
CDR3nt: TGCAGCGTTTCGCTTAGACACGTGGATCGATTCTACGAGCAGTACTTC
j_gene: TRBJ2-7
v_gene: TRBV29-1
d_gene: -
abundance: -

CDR3aa: CASSEPASYQETQYF
CDR3nt: TGTGCCAGCAGTGAGCCTGCTAGCTACCAAGAGACCCAGTACTTC
j_gene: TRBJ2-5
v_gene: TRBV2
d_gene: -
abundance: once

CDR3aa: CASSFGTGFVGELFF
CDR3nt: TGTGCCAGCAGCTTCGGGACAGGGTTCGTCGGGGAGCTGTTTTTT
j_gene: TRBJ2-2
v_gene: TRBV5-6
d_gene: TRBD1
abundance: once

CDR3aa: CASSVRDEQYF
CDR3nt: TGTGCCAGCAGCGTCAGGGACGAGCAGTACTTC
j_gene: TRBJ2-7
v_gene: TRBV2
d_gene: -
abundance: -

CDR3aa: CASSLADRVGNQPQHF
CDR3nt: TGTGCCAGCAGCTTAGCGGACAGGGTGGGTAATCAGCCCCAGCATTTT
j_gene: TRBJ1-5
v_gene: TRBV7-9
d_gene: TRBD1
abundance: -

CDR3aa: CASSQERGGRTDTQYF
CDR3nt: TGCGCCAGCAGCCAAGAGCGGGGGGGCCGCACAGATACGCAGTATTTT
j_gene: TRBJ2-3
v_gene: TRBV4-1
d_gene: TRBD2
abundance: -

CDR3aa: CASSPGPGGDEQYF
CDR3nt: TGTGCCAGTAGTCCGGGTCCCGGGGGGGACGAGCAGTACTTC
j_gene: TRBJ2-7
v_gene: TRBV19
d_gene: TRBD2
abundance: few

CDR3aa: CASSLEGRTYNEQFF
CDR3nt: TGTGCCAGCAGCTTAGAAGGGAGAACCTACAATGAGCAGTTCTTC
j_gene: TRBJ2-1
v_gene: TRBV7-9
d_gene: -
abundance: -

CDR3aa: CAWSVQDGGELFF
CDR3nt: TGTGCCTGGAGTGTACAGGACGGCGGGGAGCTGTTTTTT
j_gene: TRBJ2-2
v_gene: TRBV30
d_gene: -
abundance: -

CDR3aa: CASSSGTSGTDTQYF
CDR3nt: TGTGCCAGCAGTTCGGGGACTAGCGGCACAGATACGCAGTATTTT
j_gene: TRBJ2-3
v_gene: TRBV27
d_gene: TRBD2
abundance: -

CDR3aa: CASSRTVSNYGYTF
CDR3nt: TGTGCCAGCAGCCGGACTGTATCTAACTATGGCTACACCTTC
j_gene: TRBJ1-2
v_gene: TRBV27
d_gene: -
abundance: -

CDR3aa: CASSGGTGATGELFF
CDR3nt: TGTGCCAGCAGCGGAGGGACAGGGGCCACCGGGGAGCTGTTTTTT
j_gene: TRBJ2-2
v_gene: TRBV9
d_gene: TRBD1
abundance: -

CDR3aa: CASSPAGTGGLNTEAFF
CDR3nt: TGTGCCAGCAGCCCGGCCGGGACAGGGGGTCTGAACACTGAAGCTTTCTTT
j_gene: TRBJ1-1
v_gene: TRBV13
d_gene: TRBD1
abundance: -

CDR3aa: CASSSRLTSGGTYNEQFF
CDR3nt: TGTGCCAGCAGTTCCCGCCTGACTAGCGGGGGGACCTACAATGAGCAGTTCTTC
j_gene: TRBJ2-1
v_gene: TRBV27
d_gene: TRBD2
abundance: -

CDR3aa: CASTTTGQSIGEQFF
CDR3nt: TGCGCCAGCACCACAACCGGGCAGTCAATAGGCGAGCAGTTCTTC
j_gene: TRBJ2-1
v_gene: TRBV4-1
d_gene: -
abundance: -

CDR3aa: CATSMTSGGAGDTQYF
CDR3nt: TGTGCCACCAGCATGACTAGCGGGGGGGCCGGAGATACGCAGTATTTT
j_gene: TRBJ2-3
v_gene: TRBV15
d_gene: TRBD2
abundance: -

CDR3aa: CASSDSSSGGAGEQFF
CDR3nt: TGTGCCAGCAGTGACTCGTCTAGCGGGGGGGCAGGTGAGCAGTTCTTC
j_gene: TRBJ2-1
v_gene: TRBV6-4
d_gene: TRBD2
abundance: -

CDR3aa: CASSLSSSGYEQYF
CDR3nt: TGTGCCAGCAGTTTATCGTCTAGCGGCTACGAGCAGTACTTC
j_gene: TRBJ2-7
v_gene: TRBV27
d_gene: TRBD2
abundance: -

CDR3aa: CASSHYRGHVLYTF
CDR3nt: TGCGCCAGCAGCCACTACAGGGGGCACGTTCTATACACCTTC
j_gene: TRBJ1-2
v_gene: TRBV4-1
d_gene: TRBD1
abundance: -

CDR3aa: CASGLGQGSYNEQFF
CDR3nt: TGTGCCAGCGGCTTAGGACAGGGGAGCTACAATGAGCAGTTCTTC
j_gene: TRBJ2-1
v_gene: TRBV7-9
d_gene: TRBD1
abundance: -

CDR3aa: CAGQGGTGELFF
CDR3nt: TGTGCCGGACAGGGTGGTACCGGGGAGCTGTTTTTT
j_gene: TRBJ2-2
v_gene: TRBV6-1
d_gene: TRBD1
abundance: -

CDR3aa: CASSRTGGFEQYF
CDR3nt: TGTGCCAGCAGTCGGACAGGGGGCTTCGAGCAGTACTTC
j_gene: TRBJ2-7
v_gene: TRBV27
d_gene: TRBD1
abundance: -

CDR3aa: CASSLYDPGELFF
CDR3nt: TGTGCCAGCAGTTTATACGATCCCGGGGAGCTGTTTTTT
j_gene: TRBJ2-2
v_gene: TRBV27
d_gene: -
abundance: -

CDR3aa: CASSEMDLGRVGGYTF
CDR3nt: TGTGCCAGCAGTGAAATGGACCTAGGCAGGGTCGGAGGCTACACCTTC
j_gene: TRBJ1-2
v_gene: TRBV6-1
d_gene: -
abundance: -

CDR3aa: CATSRTKDREETQYF
CDR3nt: TGTGCCACCAGCAGGACTAAGGACAGGGAAGAGACCCAGTACTTC
j_gene: TRBJ2-5
v_gene: TRBV15
d_gene: TRBD1
abundance: -

CDR3aa: CASSLGQGGTEAFF
CDR3nt: TGTGCCAGCAGCTTGGGACAGGGAGGCACTGAAGCTTTCTTT
j_gene: TRBJ1-1
v_gene: TRBV6-6
d_gene: TRBD1
abundance: -

CDR3aa: CASSLAGFGSPYGYTF
CDR3nt: TGTGCCAGCAGCTTAGCGGGGTTCGGCAGCCCATATGGCTACACCTTC
j_gene: TRBJ1-2
v_gene: TRBV7-8
d_gene: -
abundance: -

CDR3aa: CASLSPGLNEQFF
CDR3nt: TGTGCCAGCCTCTCCCCCGGGCTGAATGAGCAGTTCTTC
j_gene: TRBJ2-1
v_gene: TRBV2
d_gene: -
abundance: -

CDR3aa: CAGTQGADEQYF
CDR3nt: TGTGCCGGAACACAGGGGGCCGACGAGCAGTACTTC
j_gene: TRBJ2-7
v_gene: TRBV6-5
d_gene: TRBD1
abundance: -

CDR3aa: CASSQGRAPGYIQYF
CDR3nt: TGTGCCAGCAGCCAAGGTCGTGCGCCCGGGTACATTCAGTACTTC
j_gene: TRBJ2-4
v_gene: TRBV14
d_gene: -
abundance: -

CDR3aa: CASSFKIGTGQHNEQFF
CDR3nt: TGTGCCAGCAGTTTCAAGATTGGGACAGGGCAACACAATGAGCAGTTCTTC
j_gene: TRBJ2-1
v_gene: TRBV27
d_gene: TRBD1
abundance: -

CDR3aa: CASSAQMAYNEQFF
CDR3nt: TGTGCCAGCAGCGCCCAAATGGCCTACAATGAGCAGTTCTTC
j_gene: TRBJ2-1
v_gene: TRBV6-1
d_gene: -
abundance: -

CDR3aa: CASSQGLRSDNEQFF
CDR3nt: TGCGCCAGCAGCCAAGGTTTGAGGAGCGATAATGAGCAGTTCTTC
j_gene: TRBJ2-1
v_gene: TRBV4-1
d_gene: -
abundance: once

CDR3aa: CASSPLSGTGGTDTQYF
CDR3nt: TGCGCCAGCAGTCCCCTATCCGGGACAGGGGGCACAGATACGCAGTATTTT
j_gene: TRBJ2-3
v_gene: TRBV23-1
d_gene: TRBD1
abundance: -

CDR3aa: CASSLTPGESTEAFF
CDR3nt: TGTGCCAGCAGCTTAACTCCGGGGGAGAGCACTGAAGCTTTCTTT
j_gene: TRBJ1-1
v_gene: TRBV7-6
d_gene: -
abundance: -

CDR3aa: CASSYKGSSYEQYF
CDR3nt: TGTGCCAGCAGTTACAAGGGGTCGTCCTACGAGCAGTACTTC
j_gene: TRBJ2-7
v_gene: TRBV6-6
d_gene: -
abundance: -

CDR3aa: CASGFWQGGNQPQHF
CDR3nt: TGTGCTAGTGGTTTTTGGCAGGGTGGCAATCAGCCCCAGCATTTT
j_gene: TRBJ1-5
v_gene: TRBV12-5
d_gene: -
abundance: -

CDR3aa: CASSLVENTEAFF
CDR3nt: TGTGCCAGCAGCTTAGTCGAAAACACTGAAGCTTTCTTT
j_gene: TRBJ1-1
v_gene: TRBV7-2
d_gene: -
abundance: -

CDR3aa: CASSSSEVAQETQYF
CDR3nt: TGTGCCAGCAGCTCCAGCGAGGTAGCACAAGAGACCCAGTACTTC
j_gene: TRBJ2-5
v_gene: TRBV11-2
d_gene: -
abundance: -

CDR3aa: CASSSIYEKLFF
CDR3nt: TGTGCCAGTAGTTCCATCTATGAAAAACTGTTTTTT
j_gene: TRBJ1-4
v_gene: TRBV19
d_gene: -
abundance: -

CDR3aa: CASSQGGNQPQHF
CDR3nt: TGTGCCAGCAGCCAGGGAGGCAATCAGCCCCAGCATTTT
j_gene: TRBJ1-5
v_gene: TRBV6-5
d_gene: -
abundance: -

CDR3aa: CSVVGGTKNTEAFF
CDR3nt: TGCAGCGTTGTAGGCGGGACAAAAAACACTGAAGCTTTCTTT
j_gene: TRBJ1-1
v_gene: TRBV29-1
d_gene: -
abundance: -